The 31 T cell receptor beta chains below all came from one sample that was sequenced in a study of T-cell reconstitution after alpha-beta-depleted transplantation in children. TCRbeta library construction was performed incorporating unique molecular identifiers. TCRdb recomputed calls from the PCR reads with MiXCR, one row per CDR3 protein. Of around 700,000 distinct CDR3 sequences detected, under 15% appear once; the ten largest clones hold 0.79%. The specimen comprised PBMCs, sampled before TCRalphabeta/CD19-depleted stem cell transplant. Receptors originate from a girl aged 2 to 10 with congenital amegakaryocytic thrombocytopenia, due to receive a stem cell transplant.

The rearrangement joins TRBV20-1 to TRBJ2-2, with D hard to call. The CDR3 contains 14 residues. The germline CDR1 and CDR2 sequences are DFQATT and SNEGSKA (reference sequence). With 3 bases removed from V and 5 bases from J, the gap between germline ends came to 13 bases. The DNA of the CDR3 is TGCAGTGCTAGCGGAGATGGAAGAACCGGGGAGCTGTTTTTT. Translating it yields CSASGDGRTGELFF.

V is TRBV5-1 and J is TRBJ2-7, with 11 bases identical to TRBD2. Trimming removed 1 base from V and 2 bases from J; junction bases left unmatched: 5. This CDR3 has 16 residues. Germline CDR1 is SGHRS and CDR2 is YFSETQ. CDR3 loop: CASSLRAGLAAYEQYF. DNA of the CDR3: TGCGCCAGCAGCTTGAGGGCGGGACTAGCGGCCTACGAGCAGTACTTC.

The chain links TRBV5-6 to TRBJ2-7, with 11 bases matching TRBD2. CDR1 SGHDT and CDR2 YYEEEE come from the germline V gene. Trimming at V came to 2 bases and at J to 2 bases, leaving 9 bases not matched to a gene. This CDR3 spans 17 amino acids. The CDR3 region is CASSFRSGRASAYEQYF. For the CDR3, the DNA is TGTGCCAGCAGCTTTCGTAGCGGGAGGGCCTCGGCCTACGAGCAGTACTTC.

This clonotype was counted only a few times. The rearrangement joins TRBV28 to TRBJ2-5, with 11 bases lining up with TRBD2. This CDR3 is 15 amino acids long. J lost 3 bases, V lost 2 bases, and 2 bases had no gene match. The germline V gene has CDR1 MDHEN and CDR2 SYDVKM. The CDR3, as DNA: TGTGCCAGCAGTTTAGAGACTAGCGGGAAAGAGACCCAGTACTTC. Protein product: CASSLETSGKETQYF.

The chain carries TRBV5-6 and TRBJ2-7, with D possibly matching TRBD2 (6 bases). Germline V gives CDR1 SGHDT, CDR2 YYEEEE. The CDR3 length is 14 residues. Trimming took off 3 bases at V and 2 bases at J, with 12 bases between the two ends. CDR3 sequence: CASSWRDGTYEQYF. CDR3 nucleotides: TGTGCCAGCAGCTGGCGGGACGGAACCTACGAGCAGTACTTC.

This chain joins TRBV9 and TRBJ2-1; a weak D match, TRBD2 (6 bases). The germline V gene has CDR1 SGDLS and CDR2 YYNGEE. The CDR3 covers 15 residues. V was pared by 2 bases and J by 2 bases, with 11 bases between. CDR3 protein: CASSVGDFAYNEQFF. CDR3 in DNA: TGTGCCAGCAGCGTGGGGGACTTTGCCTACAATGAGCAGTTCTTC. Using reference TRBV9 and TRBJ2-1 for the parts outside the CDR3, the full variable domain is DSGVTQTPKHLITATGQRVTLRCSPRSGDLSVYWYQQSLDQGLQFLIQYYNGEERAKGNILERFSAQQFPDLHSELNLSSLELGDSALYFCASSVGDFAYNEQFFGPGTRLTVL.

In this sample, this clonotype turned up many times. This sequence joins TRBV5-1 and TRBJ2-3; 10 bases fit TRBD2. With V trimmed by 0 bases and J by 6 bases, 1 base remained unmatched. The CDR3 consists of 14 residues. Germline CDR1 SGHRS, CDR2 YFSETQ. CDR3 sequence reads: CASSLASGSDTQYF. In DNA form, the CDR3 reads TGCGCCAGCAGCTTGGCTAGCGGGAGCGATACGCAGTATTTT.

This clonotype was counted at least ten times. The chain is built from TRBV7-6 and TRBJ1-4; 7 bases fit TRBD1. This CDR3 is built from 14 residues. Germline CDR1 is SGHVS and CDR2 is FNYEAQ. V was pared by 2 bases and J by 7 bases, with 4 bases of the junction left unmatched. CDR3 DNA sequence: TGTGCCAGCAGCTTAATGGCAGGGGGTGAAAAACTGTTTTTT. Protein: CASSLMAGGEKLFF.

J is TRBJ2-2 and V is TRBV28, with TRBD1 identical over 7 bases. Losses at the gene ends were 4 bases for V and 5 bases for J; bases not matched to a gene: 16. CDR1 is MDHEN, CDR2 SYDVKM, per germline. The CDR3 contains 18 residues. The CDR3 DNA sequence: TGTGCCAGCAGTTCCCGGTACTTGACAGGGATAGGAACCGGGGAGCTGTTTTTT. Protein product: CASSSRYLTGIGTGELFF.

This clonotype was recorded a few times. This chain joins TRBV24-1 and TRBJ2-2; D unclear. The germline V and J ends were trimmed by 9 bases and 0 bases, with 13 bases remaining between them. There are 15 residues in the CDR3. Germline assignment: CDR1 KGHDR and CDR2 SFDVKD. As DNA, the CDR3 is TGTGCCACCTCCAGCCGCCCCTCGAACACCGGGGAGCTGTTTTTT. Its protein is CATSSRPSNTGELFF.

This clonotype has a count of ten or more. The chain uses TRBV12-3 or TRBV12-4 and TRBJ2-1; D may be TRBD2 (6 bases). The CDR3 has 16 amino acids. Trimming took 10 bases from V and 2 from J, leaving 21 bases between them. CDR3 coding DNA: TGTGCCACCAACAGTAGGTCGGGGGTAACCTACAATGAGCAGTTCTTC. It codes for CATNSRSGVTYNEQFF.

There are a few counts of this clonotype. V and J are TRBV24-1 and TRBJ2-5, with D perhaps TRBD1 (6 bases). The CDR3 sequence is 16 residues long. V was trimmed by 3 bases and J by 5 bases, leaving 18 bases between them. The germline V gene encodes CDR1 KGHDR and CDR2 SFDVKD. For the CDR3, the DNA is TGTGCCACCAGTGATGGCTTCAGGGGAGAATTTGAGACCCAGTACTTC. Its protein is CATSDGFRGEFETQYF.

This clonotype came up many times. J is TRBJ2-1 and V is TRBV7-7; TRBD1 might be the D (6 bases). The germline V gene encodes CDR1 SSHAT and CDR2 FNYEAQ (reference sequence). The CDR3 is 16 residues long. Trimming shortened V by 1 base and J by 6 bases, and 16 bases separated the two germline ends. The CDR3 DNA reads as TGTGCCAGCAGCTTAGGAGGGACAACACCCCCCAATGAGCAGTTCTTC. Protein sequence: CASSLGGTTPPNEQFF.

The genes are TRBV7-9 and TRBJ2-7; no definite D call. The length of the CDR3 is 15 residues. With 3 bases removed from V and 0 bases from J, the gap between germline ends came to 12 bases. Per germline, CDR1 SEHNR and CDR2 FQNEAQ (reference sequence). DNA of the CDR3: TGTGCCAGCAGCTTGTGGGTTCAAGGCTCCTACGAGCAGTACTTC. This gives the protein CASSLWVQGSYEQYF.

The chain couples TRBV5-1 to TRBJ2-2; D uncertain. V was cut by 0 bases and J by 0 bases, with 9 bases left in between. In germline, CDR1 is SGHRS, CDR2 YFSETQ. The CDR3 is 16 amino acids. CDR3 protein: CASSLVPAANTGELFF. The DNA for the CDR3 is TGCGCCAGCAGCTTGGTACCTGCCGCGAACACCGGGGAGCTGTTTTTT.

This clonotype was detected a few times. The chain recombines TRBV6-1 with TRBJ1-5; D is unclear. V dropped 3 bases and J dropped 6 bases, with 15 bases sitting between them. The CDR3 consists of 15 residues. Per the germline V gene, CDR1 is MNHNS and CDR2 is SASEGT. The CDR3 nucleotides read TGTGCCAGCAGTGACAATTATGCGCTGGGTCAGCCCCAGCATTTT. Its protein product is CASSDNYALGQPQHF.

This clonotype was counted ten times or more. This chain's CDR3 is CASSQLAGGVAAGELFF. The CDR3 coding sequence is TGCGCCAGCAGCCAATTAGCGGGAGGGGTTGCTGCCGGGGAGCTGTTTTTT. The rearrangement joins TRBV4-1 to TRBJ2-2; TRBD2 agrees at 11 bases. The CDR3 runs 17 residues. Germline V gene data show CDR1 as MGHRA and CDR2 as YSYEKL. Germline trimming cut 2 bases from V and 6 bases from J; bases unmatched to any gene: 8.

This clonotype appeared many times. V is TRBV5-1 and J is TRBJ1-3, with D possibly matching TRBD1 (6 bases). The germline CDR1 and CDR2 sequences are SGHRS and YFSETQ. Trimming took off 0 bases at V and 0 bases at J, with 7 bases between the two ends. This CDR3 region has 15 residues. The CDR3 bases are TGCGCCAGCAGCTTGGGGACAGCCTCTGGAAACACCATATATTTT. This encodes CASSLGTASGNTIYF.

This clonotype came up a few times. The chain carries TRBV4-1 and TRBJ2-1, with TRBD2 matching over 11 bases. The CDR3 has 16 residues. V trimming: 2 bases; J trimming: 3 bases; junction bases outside the gene matches: 3. Germline lookup yields CDR1 MGHRA and CDR2 YSYEKL. CDR3 nucleotides: TGCGCCAGCAGCCAAACTAGCGGGAGCGTCTACAATGAGCAGTTCTTC. Protein product: CASSQTSGSVYNEQFF.

This clonotype was seen ten or more times. The V gene is TRBV20-1, the J gene TRBJ1-1; TRBD1 matches 9 bases. Germline V lookup: CDR1 DFQATT, CDR2 SNEGSKA (reference sequence). V dropped 6 bases and J dropped 1; count of bases not matched to a gene: 9. There are 15 residues in the CDR3. The CDR3 sequence is CSARDRVWSNTEAFF. The CDR3 DNA reads as TGCAGTGCGAGGGACAGGGTCTGGTCGAACACTGAAGCTTTCTTT.

The chain employs TRBV18 and TRBJ2-3; a weak D match, TRBD1 (6 bases). CDR3 length: 15 amino acids. The V and J ends lost 3 bases and 3 bases respectively, with 13 bases between them. From germline, CDR1 is KGHSH and CDR2 LQKENI. CDR3 residues: CASSPPGQLTDTQYF. DNA of the CDR3: TGTGCCAGCTCACCTCCCGGACAGTTGACAGATACGCAGTATTTT.

This clonotype was counted many times. CDR3 DNA sequence: TGTGCCAGCAGCCAAGGCCCCACCGGCGATGAGCAGTTCTTC. Its protein is CASSQGPTGDEQFF. V and J are TRBV3-1 and TRBJ2-1; D remains ambiguous. The CDR3 runs to 14 residues. The V end lost 1 base, the J end lost 8 bases, and 12 bases lay between the germline ends. Germline-derived CDR1 and CDR2 are LGHDT and YNNKEL (reference sequence).

This clonotype was recorded at least ten times. V usage is TRBV20-1 and J usage is TRBJ2-5; 8 bases map to TRBD2. V trimming: 1 base; J trimming: 5 bases; junction bases outside the gene matches: 6. CDR1 DFQATT and CDR2 SNEGSKA come from the germline V gene (reference sequence). The CDR3 totals 14 residues. CDR3 protein: CSARVAGGFETQYF. The CDR3 nucleotides are TGCAGTGCTAGAGTTGCGGGAGGTTTTGAGACCCAGTACTTC.

V usage is TRBV5-1 and J usage is TRBJ2-7; TRBD2 aligns across 11 bases. Trimming at V came to 3 bases and at J to 2 bases, leaving 4 bases not matched to a gene. The CDR3 extends over 15 amino acids. Germline CDR1 is SGHRS and CDR2 is YFSETQ. The CDR3 DNA reads as TGCGCCAGCAGCTATGGGACTAGCGGAACCTACGAGCAGTACTTC. Encoded protein: CASSYGTSGTYEQYF.

This clonotype was observed at least ten times. J is TRBJ2-7 and V is TRBV5-1; maybe TRBD2 (5 bases). The germline V gene has CDR1 SGHRS and CDR2 YFSETQ. The CDR3 runs 15 residues. V dropped 1 base and J dropped 2 bases, with 13 bases sitting between them. CDR3 protein: CASSLSPAGAYEQYF. Written as DNA, the CDR3 is TGCGCCAGCAGCTTGTCCCCAGCCGGGGCCTACGAGCAGTACTTC.

V usage is TRBV20-1 and J usage is TRBJ1-1, with a weak D call TRBD1 (6 bases). Germline V CDR1 and CDR2: DFQATT, SNEGSKA (reference sequence). V lost 3 bases to trimming and J lost 6 bases, with 14 bases between them. The CDR3 consists of 13 residues. The CDR3 DNA sequence: TGCAGTGCTAGCCGACAGGCGATGCCTGAAGCTTTCTTT. This translates into CSASRQAMPEAFF.

The chain employs TRBV20-1 and TRBJ2-1, with 7 bases that match TRBD2. V trimming: 3 bases; J trimming: 6 bases; junction bases outside the gene matches: 5. CDR1 is DFQATT and CDR2 is SNEGSKA in the germline V gene (reference sequence). CDR3 length: 13 residues. The DNA of the CDR3 is TGCAGTGCTAGGGGCCGCGGGGGCAATGAGCAGTTCTTC. This sequence encodes CSARGRGGNEQFF.

The sample holds a few counts of this clonotype. CDR3 sequence (DNA): TGCGCCAGCAGCCAGCCCCCCGGGAACACAAGAGGCATTCAGTACTTC. Its translation is CASSQPPGNTRGIQYF. The chain couples TRBV4-1 to TRBJ2-4; possible D gene TRBD2, 5 bases. Trimming removed 3 bases from V and 9 bases from J, with 21 bases in between. This CDR3 comprises 16 residues. Germline CDR1 MGHRA, CDR2 YSYEKL.

The chain has TRBV21-1 and TRBJ2-3; the table's D call, TRBD2, has no DNA check behind it. TRBV21-1 is noted as a pseudogene. There are 18 residues in the CDR3. CDR3 amino acids: CASSKESSGLFPADTQYF. The CDR3 nucleotides are TGTGCCAGCAGCAAAGAGAGTAGCGGCCTTTTCCCCGCAGATACGCAGTATTTT.

This clonotype was detected a few times. The chain couples TRBV9 to TRBJ2-5, with 7 bases matching TRBD1. Looked up from germline, CDR1 is SGDLS and CDR2 is YYNGEE. V lost 4 bases and J lost 2; bases outside the gene matches: 8. The CDR3 is made up of 15 amino acids. The CDR3 sequence is CASSLNRGDQETQYF. In DNA, the CDR3 is TGTGCCAGCAGCCTAAACAGGGGAGATCAAGAGACCCAGTACTTC.

This clonotype appeared a few times. This chain joins TRBV12-3 or TRBV12-4 and TRBJ2-7; 9 nucleotides line up with TRBD1. V lost 6 bases and J lost 0; bases outside the gene matches: 6. CDR3 length equals 15 residues. CDR3 protein: CASSTGTGSSYEQYF. The CDR3, as DNA: TGTGCCAGCAGCACCGGGACAGGGAGCTCCTACGAGCAGTACTTC.